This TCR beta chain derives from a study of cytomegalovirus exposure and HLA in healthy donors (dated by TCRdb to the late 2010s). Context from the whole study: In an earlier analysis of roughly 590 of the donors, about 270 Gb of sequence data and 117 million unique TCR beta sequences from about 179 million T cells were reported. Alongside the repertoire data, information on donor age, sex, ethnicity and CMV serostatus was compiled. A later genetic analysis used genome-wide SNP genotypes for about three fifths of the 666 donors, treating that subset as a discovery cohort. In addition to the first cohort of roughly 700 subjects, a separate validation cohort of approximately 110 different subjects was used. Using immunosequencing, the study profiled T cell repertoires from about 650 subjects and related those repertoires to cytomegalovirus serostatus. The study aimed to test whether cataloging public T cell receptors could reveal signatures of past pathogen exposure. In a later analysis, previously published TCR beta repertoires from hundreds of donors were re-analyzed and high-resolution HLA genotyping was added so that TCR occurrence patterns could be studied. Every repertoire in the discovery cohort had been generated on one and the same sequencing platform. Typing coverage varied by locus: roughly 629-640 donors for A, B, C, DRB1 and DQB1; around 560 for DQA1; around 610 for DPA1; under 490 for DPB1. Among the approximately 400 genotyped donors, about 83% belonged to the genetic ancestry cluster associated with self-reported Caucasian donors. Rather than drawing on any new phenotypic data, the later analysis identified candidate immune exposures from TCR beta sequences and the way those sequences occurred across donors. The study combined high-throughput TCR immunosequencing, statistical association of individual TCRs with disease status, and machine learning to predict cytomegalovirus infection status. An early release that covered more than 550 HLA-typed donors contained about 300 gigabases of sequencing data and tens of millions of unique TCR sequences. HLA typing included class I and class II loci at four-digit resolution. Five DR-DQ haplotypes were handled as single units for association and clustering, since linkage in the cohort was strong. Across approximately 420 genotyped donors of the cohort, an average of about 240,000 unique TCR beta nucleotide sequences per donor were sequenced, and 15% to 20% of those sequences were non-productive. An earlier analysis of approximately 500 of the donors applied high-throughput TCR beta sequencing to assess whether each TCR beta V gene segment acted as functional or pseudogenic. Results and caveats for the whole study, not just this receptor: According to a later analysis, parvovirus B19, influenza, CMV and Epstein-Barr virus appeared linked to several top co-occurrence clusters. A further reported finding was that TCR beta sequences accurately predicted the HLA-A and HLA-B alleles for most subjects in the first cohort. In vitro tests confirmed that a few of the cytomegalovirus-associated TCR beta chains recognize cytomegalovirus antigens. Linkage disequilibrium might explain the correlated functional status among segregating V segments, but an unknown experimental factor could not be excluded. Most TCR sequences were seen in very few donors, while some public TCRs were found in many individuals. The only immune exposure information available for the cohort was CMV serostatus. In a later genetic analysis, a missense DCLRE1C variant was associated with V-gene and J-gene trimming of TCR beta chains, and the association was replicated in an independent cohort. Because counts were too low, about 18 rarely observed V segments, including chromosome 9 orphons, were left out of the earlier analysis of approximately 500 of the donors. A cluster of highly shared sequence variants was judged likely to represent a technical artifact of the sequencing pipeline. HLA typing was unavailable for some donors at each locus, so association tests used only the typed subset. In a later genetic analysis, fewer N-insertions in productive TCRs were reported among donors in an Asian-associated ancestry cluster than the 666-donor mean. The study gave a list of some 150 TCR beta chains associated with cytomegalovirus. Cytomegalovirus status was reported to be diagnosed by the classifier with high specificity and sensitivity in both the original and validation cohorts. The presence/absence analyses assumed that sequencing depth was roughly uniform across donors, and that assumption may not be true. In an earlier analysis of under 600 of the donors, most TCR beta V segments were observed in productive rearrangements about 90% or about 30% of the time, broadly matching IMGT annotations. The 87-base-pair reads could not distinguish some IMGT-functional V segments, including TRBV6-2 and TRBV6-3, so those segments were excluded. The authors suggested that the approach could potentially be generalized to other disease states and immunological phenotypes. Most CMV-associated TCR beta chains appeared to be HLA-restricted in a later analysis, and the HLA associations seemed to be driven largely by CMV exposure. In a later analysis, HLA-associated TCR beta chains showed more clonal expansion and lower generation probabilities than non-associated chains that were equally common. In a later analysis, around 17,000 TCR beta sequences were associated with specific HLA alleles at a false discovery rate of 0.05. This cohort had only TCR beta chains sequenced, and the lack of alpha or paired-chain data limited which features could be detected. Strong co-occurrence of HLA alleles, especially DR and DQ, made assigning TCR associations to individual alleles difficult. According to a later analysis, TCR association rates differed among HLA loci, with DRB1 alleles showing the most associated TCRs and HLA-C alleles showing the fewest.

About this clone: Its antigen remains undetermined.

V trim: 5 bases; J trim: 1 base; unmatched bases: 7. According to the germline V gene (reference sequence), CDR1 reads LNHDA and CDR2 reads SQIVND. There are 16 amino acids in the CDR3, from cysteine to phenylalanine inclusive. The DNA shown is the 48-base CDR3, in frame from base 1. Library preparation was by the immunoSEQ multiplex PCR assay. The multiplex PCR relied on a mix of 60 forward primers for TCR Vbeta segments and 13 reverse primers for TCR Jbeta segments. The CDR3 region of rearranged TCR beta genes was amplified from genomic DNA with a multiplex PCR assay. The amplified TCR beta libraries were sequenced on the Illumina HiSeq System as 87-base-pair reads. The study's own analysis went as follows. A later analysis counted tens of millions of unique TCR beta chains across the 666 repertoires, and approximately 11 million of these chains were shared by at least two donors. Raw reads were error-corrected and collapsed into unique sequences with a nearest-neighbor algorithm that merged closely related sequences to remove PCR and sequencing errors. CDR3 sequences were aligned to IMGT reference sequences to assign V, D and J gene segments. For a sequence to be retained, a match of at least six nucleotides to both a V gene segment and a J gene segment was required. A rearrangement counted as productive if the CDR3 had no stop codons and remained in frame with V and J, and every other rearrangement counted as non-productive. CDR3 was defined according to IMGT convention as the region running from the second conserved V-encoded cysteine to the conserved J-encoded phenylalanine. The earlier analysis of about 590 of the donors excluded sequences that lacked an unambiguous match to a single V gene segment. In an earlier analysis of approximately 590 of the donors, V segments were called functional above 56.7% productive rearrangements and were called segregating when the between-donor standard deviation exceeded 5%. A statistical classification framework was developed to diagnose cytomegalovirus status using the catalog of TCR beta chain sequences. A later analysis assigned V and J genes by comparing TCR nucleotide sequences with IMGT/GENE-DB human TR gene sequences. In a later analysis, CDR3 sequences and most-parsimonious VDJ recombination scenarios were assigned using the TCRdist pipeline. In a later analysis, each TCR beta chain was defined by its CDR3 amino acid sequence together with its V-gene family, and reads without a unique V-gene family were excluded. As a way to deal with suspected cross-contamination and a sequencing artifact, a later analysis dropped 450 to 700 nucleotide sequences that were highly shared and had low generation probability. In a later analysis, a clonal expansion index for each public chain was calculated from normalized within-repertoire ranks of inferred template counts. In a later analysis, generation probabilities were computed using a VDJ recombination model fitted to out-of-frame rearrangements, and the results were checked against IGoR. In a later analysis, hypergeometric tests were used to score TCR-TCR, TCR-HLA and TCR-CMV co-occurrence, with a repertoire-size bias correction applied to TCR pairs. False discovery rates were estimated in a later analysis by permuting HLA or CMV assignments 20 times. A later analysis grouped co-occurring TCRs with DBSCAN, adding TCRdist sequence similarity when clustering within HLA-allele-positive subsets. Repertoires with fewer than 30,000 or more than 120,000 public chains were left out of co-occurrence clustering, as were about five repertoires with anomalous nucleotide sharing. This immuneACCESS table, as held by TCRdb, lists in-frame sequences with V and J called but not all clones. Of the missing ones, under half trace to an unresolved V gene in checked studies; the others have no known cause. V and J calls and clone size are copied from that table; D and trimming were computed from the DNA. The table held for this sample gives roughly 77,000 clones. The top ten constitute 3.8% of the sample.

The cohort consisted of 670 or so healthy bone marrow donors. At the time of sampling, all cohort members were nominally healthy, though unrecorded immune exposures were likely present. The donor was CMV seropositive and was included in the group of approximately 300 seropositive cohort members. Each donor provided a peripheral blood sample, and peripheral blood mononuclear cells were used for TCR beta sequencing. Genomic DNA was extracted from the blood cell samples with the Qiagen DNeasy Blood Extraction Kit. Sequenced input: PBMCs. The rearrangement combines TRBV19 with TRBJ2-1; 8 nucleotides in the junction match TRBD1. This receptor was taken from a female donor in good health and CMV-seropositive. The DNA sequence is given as TGTGCCAGTAGTTTCACCGGGACAGGTTCCTACAATGAGCAGTTCTTC. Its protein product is CASSFTGTGSYNEQFF.